These 5 T cell receptor beta chains originate from one sample sequenced in a study of blood T cell repertoires in COVID-19 (dated by TCRdb to about 2020). Library generation was performed with the immunoSEQ multiplex PCR assay. As stored in TCRdb, this immuneACCESS dataset retains in-frame rearrangements with V and J assigned. A fraction of the clones does not appear; measured against another copy, unresolved V genes explain less than half of the discrepancy, and the remainder lacks a known reason. The sample data list 60,000 to 90,000 clones, and around nine tenths of these were observed just once. About 5.3% of the sample is in the top ten clones. The specimen was peripheral blood. The origin of the receptors is an elderly woman with active or convalescent COVID-19.

The chain has TRBV7-3 and TRBJ2-1, with TRBD1 as a possible D gene (6 bases). V was pared by 2 bases and J by 9 bases, with 11 bases between. The length of the CDR3 is 13 residues. In germline, CDR1 is SGHTA, CDR2 FQGTGA. Written as DNA, the CDR3 is TGTGCCAGCAGCTTACAGGGGTGGGGTGAGCAGTTCTTC. Its translation: CASSLQGWGEQFF.

The rearrangement joins TRBV25-1 to TRBJ2-5; TRBD1 matches at 10 bases. V lost 4 bases and J lost 3; bases outside the gene matches: 8. CDR1 and CDR2 from the germline V gene are MGHDK and SYGVNS. The CDR3 is 16 residues long. DNA for the CDR3: TGTGCCAGCAGTGCGGTCGGGACAGGGGCCAAAGAGACCCAGTACTTC. It is translated as CASSAVGTGAKETQYF.

The chain combines TRBV5-5 with TRBJ1-1; D might be TRBD1 (5 bases). The CDR3 is 14 residues long. The ends were cut back, 0 bases at V and 0 bases at J, with 6 bases in the middle. CDR1 and CDR2 from the germline V gene are SGHKS and YYEKEE (reference sequence). The CDR3 spells CASSLVGVNTEAFF. For the CDR3, the DNA is TGTGCCAGCAGCTTGGTAGGGGTGAACACTGAAGCTTTCTTT.

The chain uses TRBV7-9 and TRBJ2-5, with 12 positions matching TRBD2. This CDR3 contains 16 residues. The germline V gene has CDR1 SEHNR and CDR2 FQNEAQ (reference sequence). Trimming cost V 4 bases and J 2 bases; bases outside gene matches: 5. In nucleotides, the CDR3 is TGTGCCAGCAGCTCCCGGACTAGCGGGGATCAAGAGACCCAGTACTTC. It yields the protein CASSSRTSGDQETQYF.

This sequence joins TRBV6-5 and TRBJ1-1, with 7 nucleotides matching TRBD1. Germline V gene data show CDR1 as MNHEY and CDR2 as SVGAGI. J gave up 0 bases and V 6 bases, and 4 bases lay outside the gene matches. This CDR3 is built from 14 residues. The CDR3 protein is CASRDRVVNTEAFF. In nucleotides, the CDR3 is TGTGCCAGCAGAGACAGGGTAGTGAACACTGAAGCTTTCTTT.